These T cell receptor beta chains were read from a single sample in a study of blood T cell repertoires in COVID-19. Assay used: immunoSEQ multiplex PCR; TCRdb lists only in-frame clones, some missing. Of 60,000 to 70,000 clones listed, roughly 90% were seen once; the top ten hold around 1.2%. Sequences were obtained from peripheral blood. Every receptor here comes from an older woman with acute or convalescent COVID-19. Each CDR3 is given with its conserved first and last residue.

v_call cdr3_aa
TRBV7-9 CASSLTGTNYGYTF
TRBV20-1 CSASQGANQPQHF
TRBV5-6 CASSIRTGWGTEAFF
TRBV21-1 CASRRQDSKETQYF
TRBV12-3/TRBV12-4 CASSFTGTEAFF
TRBV20-1 CSASGGSTGELFF
TRBV6-5 CASSPETATNEKLFF
TRBV7-3 CASSLIPGGGSPLHF
TRBV10-3 CAISERTSDGYTF
TRBV7-9 CASSPGTEAFF
TRBV5-4 CASSFQGEEKLFF
TRBV3-1/TRBV3-2 CASSQYPRGRKGETQYF
TRBV7-9 CASSQGAVGELFF
TRBV29-1 CSVVIQGGTEAFF
TRBV5-8 CASSFIYRPSGGPYNEQFF
TRBV5-6 CASSLGRGPGELFF
TRBV4-1 CASSQGAAGGTGNTIYF
TRBV5-1 CASSKLISPGAKNIQYF
TRBV11-2 CASSLWDRVYGNTIYF
TRBV19 CASSIIGQGGMAQHF
TRBV7-9 CASSLIPTGNTEAFF
TRBV21-1 CASSKGERAQETQYF
TRBV7-9 CASSLLANEQFF
TRBV29-1 CSVEVGLNTEAFF
TRBV27 CASRRQGDRGYTF
TRBV18 CASSGQQGPSGANVLTF
TRBV15 CATSRWESTEAFF
TRBV3-1/TRBV3-2 CASSTRGGADNYGYTF
TRBV7-2 CASSPGQGTLQNIQYF
TRBV12-3/TRBV12-4 CASSQGYHNEQFF
TRBV3-1/TRBV3-2 CASSPLPTTGTRPVNYGYTF
TRBV3-1/TRBV3-2 CASSSGSRQYAFF
TRBV6-4 CASSDSEEPYNEQFF
TRBV6-6 CASSETGRRNTIYF
TRBV27 CANLKLQGAPPGANVLTF
TRBV3-1/TRBV3-2 CASSQVADTEAFF
TRBV6-2/TRBV6-3 CASSYPRGQGARGQHF
TRBV11-2 CASSSLAGPYNEQFF
TRBV19 CASSLLELQDTDTQYF
TRBV7-2 CASSLASQGGEKLFF
TRBV4-1 CASSQVGTSGRVRNEQFF
TRBV6-6 CASTSGRVRFF
TRBV23-1 CASLDRGVEKLFF
TRBV12-2 CASRLGLRGQGRPNTGELFF
TRBV6-1 CASSEETYNSPLHF
TRBV18 CASSPRAENTGELFF
TRBV3-1/TRBV3-2 CASSLGWRNTEAFF
TRBV9 CASSLETGPDGYTF
TRBV30 CAWSVRTGIGSIF
TRBV7-9 CASSFGRAGGYTF
TRBV7-8 CASSPNRAETQYF